Below, 14 T cell receptor beta chains from the same sample are listed, as sequenced in a study of regulatory T cells in long-lasting Graves disease. In building TCR beta libraries, iRepertoire HTBI primers were used together with Arm-PCR of CDR3 regions. Using its own MiXCR run on the multiplex PCR reads, TCRdb lists one record per CDR3 protein. The data show about 430,000 distinct CDR3 sequences, about 21% seen once. Indicated time point: persistent/refractory GD, antithyroid drugs over 5 years with positive TRAb. After RNA was extracted from PBMCs, the TCR library was made from it. Specimen: peripheral blood mononuclear cells (PBMCs), collected when the disease was refractory, from a patient treated with antithyroid drugs. These receptors all come from a female donor with Graves disease.

This clonotype was seen at least ten times. This chain joins TRBV20-1 and TRBJ2-7; perhaps TRBD1 as D (7 bases). The V end was cut by 4 bases, the J end by 4 bases, with 17 bases between. Germline V lookup: CDR1 DFQATT, CDR2 SNEGSKA (reference sequence). This CDR3 has 14 amino acids. The chain's CDR3 is CSAMVEGAIYEQYF. For the CDR3, the DNA is TGCAGTGCTATGGTGGAGGGGGCAATTTACGAGCAGTACTTC.

This chain connects TRBV28 to TRBJ2-1; 11 nucleotides line up with TRBD2. The CDR3 has 15 residues. Germline assignment: CDR1 MDHEN and CDR2 SYDVKM. J lost 4 bases, V lost 5 bases, and 4 bases had no gene match. As DNA, the CDR3 is TGTGCCAGCAGTCGAGGGACTAGCGGTTACAATGAGCAGTTCTTC. Translating it yields CASSRGTSGYNEQFF.

At least ten counts were recorded for this clonotype. The chain combines TRBV28 with TRBJ2-4; D may be TRBD1 (5 bases). Germline assignment: CDR1 MDHEN and CDR2 SYDVKM. This CDR3 comprises 15 residues. The V and J ends lost 2 bases and 3 bases respectively, with 11 bases between them. CDR3 sequence reads: CASSLTTVGKNIQYF. The CDR3 bases are TGTGCCAGCAGTTTAACGACAGTGGGCAAAAACATTCAGTACTTC.

This clonotype was seen at least ten times. The DNA is omitted, as the CDR3 cannot be located on it reliably, and the CDR3 follows TCRdb's listing. The chain uses TRBV10-2 and TRBJ2-7. The CDR3 sequence runs 14 residues, both termini included. The germline V gene encodes CDR1 WSHSY and CDR2 SAAADI. CDR3 protein: CASSDPNFGEEQYF.

The chain is built from TRBV2 and TRBJ1-1, with no clear D. This CDR3 is built from 14 residues. V was clipped by 4 bases and J by 1 base, with 10 bases between them. CDR1 and CDR2 from the germline V gene are SNHLY and FYNNEI. CDR3 in amino acids: CASSAWVGNTEAFF. Here the CDR3 DNA reads TGTGCCAGCAGTGCTTGGGTGGGGAACACTGAAGCTTTCTTT.

This clonotype was detected only a few times. The gene calls are TRBV20-1 and TRBJ1-5; D perhaps matches TRBD1 (6 bases). Trimming shortened V by 6 bases and J by 2 bases, and 14 bases separated the two germline ends. The CDR3 is 14 amino acids. Germline lookup yields CDR1 DFQATT and CDR2 SNEGSKA (reference sequence). The CDR3 nucleotides are TGCAGTGCGAGTCACAGGGTAGGCAATCAGCCCCAGCATTTT. Translating it yields CSASHRVGNQPQHF.

This clonotype was seen ten or more times. CDR3 in amino acids: CAISQDRGMEAFF. CDR3 sequence (DNA): TGTGCCATCAGTCAGGACAGGGGTATGGAGGCTTTCTTT. The chain is built from TRBV10-3 and TRBJ1-1; 9 positions agree with TRBD1. The CDR3 is 13 residues long. Germline V CDR1 and CDR2: ENHRY, SYGVKD. Germline trimming cut 5 bases from V and 11 bases from J; bases unmatched to any gene: 9.

The chain links TRBV24-1 to TRBJ1-4; D gene unclear. V lost 5 bases to trimming and J lost 5 bases, with 11 bases between them. The CDR3 has 14 amino acids. CDR1 KGHDR and CDR2 SFDVKD come from the germline V gene. In nucleotides, the CDR3 is TGTGCCACCAGTGCCGTCGGAGAAAATGAAAAACTGTTTTTT. This gives the protein CATSAVGENEKLFF.

The genes are TRBV28 and TRBJ2-2, with 7 bases fitting TRBD2. Trimming took 1 base from V and 7 from J; bases not matched to a gene: 12. The CDR3 extends over 17 amino acids. The germline V gene encodes CDR1 MDHEN and CDR2 SYDVKM. The CDR3 DNA follows: TGTGCCAGCAGTTTATTGGGAACGGCGGGAGTAGTCGGGGAGCTGTTTTTT. Protein sequence: CASSLLGTAGVVGELFF.

The chain joins TRBV7-8 to TRBJ2-2; D gene ambiguous. The CDR3 runs 15 residues. The germline V gene encodes CDR1 SGHVS and CDR2 FQNEAQ. V lost 1 base to trimming and J lost 7 bases, with 13 bases between them. The CDR3 here is CASSLVASSGGELFF. CDR3 nucleotides: TGTGCCAGCAGCTTAGTAGCTTCTAGTGGCGGGGAGCTGTTTTTT. The full variable domain, completed using reference TRBV7-8 and TRBJ2-2, is GAGVSQSPRYKVAKRGQDVALRCDPISGHVSLFWYQQALGQGPEFLTYFQNEAQLDKSGLPSDRFFAERPEGSVSTLKIQRTQQEDSAVYLCASSLVASSGGELFFGEGSRLTVL.

This clonotype was counted only a few times. This chain connects TRBV5-8 to TRBJ2-5, with D possibly matching TRBD2 (5 bases). Trimming took off 0 bases at V and 5 bases at J, with 14 bases between the two ends. Per the germline V gene, CDR1 is SGHTS and CDR2 is YDEGEE. The CDR3 spans 15 residues. Here the CDR3 reads CASSLGSGGAETQYF. As DNA, the CDR3 is TGTGCCAGCAGCTTGGGTTCTGGAGGTGCGGAGACCCAGTACTTC.

This clonotype was found many times. V is TRBV6-1 and J is TRBJ2-7, with D maybe TRBD2 (5 bases). Germline V gene data show CDR1 as MNHNS and CDR2 as SASEGT. The V end was cut by 7 bases, the J end by 0 bases, with 13 bases between. There are 14 residues in the CDR3. For the CDR3, the DNA is TGTGCCAGCACCGGACTGATTTCCTCCTACGAGCAGTACTTC. Its translation is CASTGLISSYEQYF.

This clonotype was detected ten times or more. This sequence joins TRBV2 and TRBJ2-7, with TRBD2 matching over 13 bases. Germline V gene sequence: CDR1 SNHLY, CDR2 FYNNEI. V dropped 5 bases and J dropped 5; count of bases not matched to a gene: 12. The CDR3 is 17 amino acids. DNA for the CDR3: TGTGCCAGCAGTAGACAGCTTGGGACTAGCGGGACTCACGAGCAGTACTTC. This codes for CASSRQLGTSGTHEQYF.

V gene TRBV20-1 combines with J gene TRBJ2-2, with 8 bases fitting TRBD2. CDR3 length: 16 amino acids. CDR1 is DFQATT and CDR2 is SNEGSKA in the germline V gene (reference sequence). The junction had 9 bases not matched to a gene; V was cut back by 5 bases and J by 1 base. The CDR3 nucleotides are TGCAGTGCTGTGGTCTTGAGCGGGAGGAACACCGGGGAGCTGTTTTTT. This translates into CSAVVLSGRNTGELFF.